The 32 T cell receptor beta chains below all came from one sample that was sequenced in a study of blood T cells in healthy people across ages. For the second PCR, which ran for roughly 6 to 12 cycles, a sample-barcoded 5' primer and a J-beta primer mix were used. TCRdb fed the 5' RACE reads into MiXCR, producing one record per CDR3 protein. The sample yields approximately 1.5 million distinct CDR3 sequences, about 35% seen once. Sequencing was carried out using blood. Source of these receptors: a woman aged 25 to 45 in good health.

The rearrangement uses TRBV20-1 and TRBJ2-7; 10 bases map to TRBD1. Losses at the gene ends were 5 bases for V and 4 bases for J; bases not matched to a gene: 17. In germline, CDR1 is DFQATT, CDR2 SNEGSKA (reference sequence). The CDR3 covers 17 residues. The CDR3 DNA is TGCAGTGCTGCAAATCCCGGGACAGGGGCTTTTAGGTACGAGCAGTACTTC. Its translation is CSAANPGTGAFRYEQYF.

This clonotype was recorded once. The genes are TRBV9 and TRBJ1-1, with a possible D match to TRBD1 (5 bases). V lost 0 bases and J lost 4, with 16 bases in between. This CDR3 spans 16 amino acids. Germline V gene sequence: CDR1 SGDLS, CDR2 YYNGEE. The CDR3 DNA follows: TGTGCCAGCAGCGTAGATCTTAGGGGAGGTCCCACTGAAGCTTTCTTT. Protein sequence: CASSVDLRGGPTEAFF.

This clonotype was counted a few times. This sequence joins TRBV6-1 and TRBJ2-7, with D perhaps matching TRBD2 (7 bases). There are 16 residues in the CDR3. Deletions cut 0 bases from V and 2 bases from J, with 14 bases between. Germline CDR1 reads MNHNS; CDR2 reads SASEGT. CDR3 in amino acids: CASSEAPWGGPYEQYF. CDR3 sequence (DNA): TGTGCCAGCAGTGAAGCCCCCTGGGGGGGCCCCTACGAGCAGTACTTC.

The chain links TRBV9 to TRBJ2-1; unclear D gene. This CDR3 is built from 14 residues. CDR1 and CDR2 (germline): SGDLS, YYNGEE. V gave up 0 bases and J gave up 9 bases, with 13 bases separating them. For the CDR3, the DNA is TGTGCCAGCAGCGTAGCTACGACTGCTTCTGAGCAGTTCTTC. This encodes CASSVATTASEQFF.

The V gene is TRBV15, the J gene TRBJ2-2; D is possibly TRBD1 (8 bases). The germline V gene encodes CDR1 LNHNV and CDR2 YYDKDF (reference sequence). This CDR3 has 16 amino acids. Trimming pared 2 bases from V and 5 bases from J, leaving 15 bases between. CDR3 nucleotide sequence: TGTGCCACCAGCAGAAGGGGGGGGGACAGGACCGGGGAGCTGTTTTTT. Translation gives CATSRRGGDRTGELFF.

This clonotype came up many times. The gene calls are TRBV29-1 and TRBJ2-7, with D perhaps TRBD1 (5 bases). Germline V gene data show CDR1 as SQVTM and CDR2 as ANQGSEA. This CDR3 is 13 amino acids long. The germline V and J ends were trimmed by 4 bases and 1 base, with 11 bases remaining between them. The CDR3 sequence is CSVVGVGSYEQYF. The CDR3 DNA sequence: TGCAGCGTTGTAGGGGTCGGTTCCTACGAGCAGTACTTC.

Worth noting for this clonotype: An end of the junction does not agree with germline; a read error may underlie this. The genes are TRBV24-1 and TRBJ2-3, with D perhaps given as TRBD1 or TRBD2 (6 bases each). CDR3 length: 16 amino acids. Germline V gene sequence: CDR1 KGHDR, CDR2 SFDVKD. CDR3 bases: TGTACCACCAGTGATCAACAGGGAGGTCGGTCAGATACGCAGTATTTT. Its translation: CTTSDQQGGRSDTQYF.

In nucleotides, the CDR3 is TGTGCCAGCAACGTGTACTATCAAGAGACCCAGTACTTC. This gives the protein CASNVYYQETQYF. This chain joins TRBV18 and TRBJ2-5; D is ambiguous. This CDR3 has 13 amino acids. CDR1 is KGHSH, CDR2 LQKENI, per germline. Trimming pared 8 bases from V and 2 bases from J, leaving 12 bases between.

The chain employs TRBV10-3 and TRBJ2-6; 14 nucleotides agree with TRBD2. The CDR3 extends over 16 amino acids. Trimming at V came to 7 bases and at J to 2 bases, leaving 1 base not matched to a gene. CDR1 ENHRY and CDR2 SYGVKD come from the germline V gene. Here the CDR3 DNA reads TGTGCCATCATGGGACTAGCGGGAGCTGGGGCCAACGTCCTGACTTTC. Protein product: CAIMGLAGAGANVLTF.

This clonotype was recorded only once. J is TRBJ2-3 and V is TRBV27; D may be TRBD1 or TRBD2 (5 bases each). Germline CDR1 MNHEY, CDR2 SMNVEV (reference sequence). With 6 bases removed from V and 10 bases from J, the gap between germline ends came to 23 bases. The CDR3 length is 15 residues. The CDR3 nucleotides read TGTGCCAGCAGCCTCGGGGCAGGCCCTTGGGATGCGCAGTATTTT. Amino acid sequence: CASSLGAGPWDAQYF.

The table lists this clonotype with a few counts. V is TRBV6-6 and J is TRBJ1-2; D is perhaps TRBD1 (5 bases). Germline loops: CDR1 MNHNY, CDR2 SVGAGI (reference sequence). CDR3 length: 15 amino acids. The V end lost 5 bases, the J end lost 8 bases, and 21 bases lay between the germline ends. The CDR3 sequence is CASSHGQGPEEGYTF. DNA of the CDR3: TGTGCCAGCAGTCACGGACAAGGGCCCGAAGAAGGCTACACCTTC.

The gene calls are TRBV4-1 and TRBJ2-2; D is perhaps TRBD2 (6 bases). V gave up 3 bases and J gave up 1 base, with 6 bases separating them. Germline CDR1 reads MGHRA; CDR2 reads YSYEKL. The CDR3 has 14 amino acids. The CDR3 loop is CASSQRGNTGELFF. As DNA, the CDR3 is TGCGCCAGCAGCCAGCGGGGGAACACCGGGGAGCTGTTTTTT.

This clonotype appeared a few times. The chain employs TRBV5-1 and TRBJ2-7; the match to TRBD1 covers 11 bases. The CDR3 is made up of 19 amino acids. V shed 4 bases, J shed 0 bases, and the junction held 15 bases outside the gene matches. CDR1 is SGHRS and CDR2 is YFSETQ in the germline V gene. The CDR3 DNA reads TGCGCCAGCAGCGTGGGACAGGGGGTAAACGTCGGGGGCTCCTACGAGCAGTACTTC. Its protein product is CASSVGQGVNVGGSYEQYF.

This clonotype has ten or more counts. The rearrangement uses TRBV6-6 and TRBJ2-7; D is ambiguous. Per the germline V gene, CDR1 is MNHNY and CDR2 is SVGAGI (reference sequence). CDR3 length: 12 amino acids. V was clipped by 0 bases and J by 4 bases, with 4 bases between them. CDR3 residues: CASSYSTYEQYF. CDR3 nucleotide sequence: TGTGCCAGCAGTTACTCGACGTACGAGCAGTACTTC.

This clonotype has a count of ten or more. The chain combines TRBV20-1 with TRBJ1-2, with D maybe TRBD1 (6 bases). Looked up from germline, CDR1 is DFQATT and CDR2 is SNEGSKA (reference sequence). The CDR3 spans 15 residues. V was clipped by 3 bases and J by 6 bases, with 20 bases between them. CDR3 bases: TGCAGTGCTAGTACCCCCGGGGGGGCGAAGGATGGCTACACCTTC. Translation: CSASTPGGAKDGYTF.

The table lists this clonotype with a few counts. The chain combines TRBV15 with TRBJ1-1; D possibly corresponds to TRBD1 (5 bases). Germline V gene lookup returns CDR1 LNHNV and CDR2 YYDKDF (reference sequence). V lost 6 bases, J lost 4 bases, and 12 bases lay in between. The CDR3 has 13 residues. CDR3 protein: CATSSGVGTEAFF. CDR3 sequence (DNA): TGTGCCACCAGTTCGGGGGTAGGCACTGAAGCTTTCTTT. The variable domain in full, with the rest retrieved from reference TRBV15 and TRBJ1-1, is DAMVIQNPRYQVTQFGKPVTLSCSQTLNHNVMYWYQQKSSQAPKLLFHYYDKDFNNEADTPDNFQSRRPNTSFCFLDIRSPGLGDTAMYLCATSSGVGTEAFFGQGTRLTVV.

The V call is TRBV4-1, the J call TRBJ1-6, with no clear D. Germline CDR1 MGHRA, CDR2 YSYEKL. V lost 0 bases and J 10 bases, leaving 13 bases between the germline ends. There are 15 residues in the CDR3. The CDR3 DNA reads TGCGCCAGCAGCCAAGATGGCCAGACGGACTCACCCCTCCACTTT. This sequence encodes CASSQDGQTDSPLHF.

The V and J genes are TRBV9 and TRBJ2-7; D perhaps matches TRBD1 (6 bases). Trimming left V 5 bases short and J 6 bases short, with 21 bases between. This CDR3 has 15 amino acids. Germline V gene sequence: CDR1 SGDLS, CDR2 YYNGEE. This CDR3 is CASSLSQGKAGEQYF. CDR3 bases: TGTGCCAGCAGTCTGTCTCAGGGGAAAGCTGGCGAGCAGTACTTC.

In regard to this clonotype: Just one base apart from a much larger clone, this may be a read error. The J gene is TRBJ2-3, the V gene TRBV9; D gene uncertain. The CDR3 has 14 amino acids. The germline CDR1 and CDR2 sequences are SGDLS and YYNGEE. This CDR3 reads CASSVRSNSDTRYF. The CDR3, as DNA: TGTGCCAGCAGCGTAAGGTCTAACTCAGATACGCGGTATTTT.

A few counts support this clonotype. The chain is built from TRBV6-4 and TRBJ2-7; tentatively, D is TRBD1 (6 bases). Germline values: CDR1 MRHNA, CDR2 SNTAGT. This CDR3 comprises 14 residues. V dropped 8 bases and J dropped 4 bases, with 18 bases sitting between them. CDR3 region: CASVLGGRDYEQYF. As DNA, the CDR3 is TGTGCCAGCGTTTTAGGGGGACGGGATTACGAGCAGTACTTC.

This clonotype showed up just a few times. The chain couples TRBV6-1 to TRBJ2-3; D remains unclear. Germline values: CDR1 MNHNS, CDR2 SASEGT. V lost 3 bases, J lost 7 bases, and 5 bases lay in between. The CDR3 extends over 11 amino acids. The CDR3 region is CASSDGNTQYF. CDR3 in DNA: TGTGCCAGCAGTGACGGAAATACGCAGTATTTT.

The V call is TRBV9, the J call TRBJ2-1, with 10 bases that match TRBD2. The CDR3 has 16 residues. Germline V CDR1 and CDR2: SGDLS, YYNGEE. With 5 bases clipped from V and 6 bases from J, the junction kept 11 bases outside the gene matches. This chain's CDR3 is CASSIWSGRAFNEQFF. DNA of the CDR3: TGTGCCAGCAGTATCTGGAGCGGGAGGGCCTTCAATGAGCAGTTCTTC.

This chain connects TRBV12-3 or TRBV12-4 to TRBJ2-3; 10 bases align to TRBD2. The V gene end was trimmed by 1 base and the J gene end by 13 bases; junction bases not matched to a gene: 14. This CDR3 is built from 16 residues. CDR3: CASSLGGSGRADVEYF. The CDR3 nucleotides read TGTGCCAGCAGTTTAGGGGGCAGCGGGAGGGCAGATGTGGAGTATTTT.

This clonotype was detected a few times. The chain links TRBV13 to TRBJ1-4, with D possibly TRBD1 on 5 matching bases. The CDR3 is 16 residues long. V gave up 3 bases and J gave up 3 bases, with 14 bases separating them. Germline loops: CDR1 PRHDT, CDR2 FYEKMQ (reference sequence). In DNA form, the CDR3 reads TGTGCCAGCAGCTTGGGGGGTCTTATGGCTAATGAAAAACTGTTTTTT. Residues: CASSLGGLMANEKLFF.

The V and J genes are TRBV20-1 and TRBJ2-3, with 10 positions matching TRBD2. J was trimmed by 0 bases and V by 0 bases; bases with no gene match: 9. There are 18 residues in the CDR3. Germline V gene sequence: CDR1 DFQATT, CDR2 SNEGSKA (reference sequence). The CDR3 DNA follows: TGCAGTGCTAGAGATCGGAGGTGGACTAGCGGTAGCACAGATACGCAGTATTTT. Protein product: CSARDRRWTSGSTDTQYF.

This clonotype has only a few counts. The gene calls are TRBV11-2 and TRBJ2-1; no definite D call. This CDR3 comprises 16 residues. Trimming took 6 bases from V and 5 from J, leaving 20 bases between them. Per germline, CDR1 SGHAT and CDR2 FQNNGV. This chain's CDR3 is CASSHNVGFSHNEQFF. CDR3 coding DNA: TGTGCCAGCAGTCATAATGTGGGCTTCAGCCACAATGAGCAGTTCTTC.

Regarding this clonotype: A much larger clone sits a single nucleotide away, making a read error possible. V is TRBV29-1 and J is TRBJ1-2; D is unclear. This CDR3 is built from 13 residues. The germline V gene encodes CDR1 SQVTM and CDR2 ANQGSEA. V was clipped by 1 base and J by 1 base, with 7 bases between them. For the CDR3, the DNA is TGCAGCGTTGAAGGAGCAGATAACTATGGCTACACCTTC. This translates into CSVEGADNYGYTF.

In its sample, this clonotype was seen a few times. The chain uses TRBV12-3 or TRBV12-4 and TRBJ2-7; D may be TRBD1 or TRBD2 (5 bases each). The CDR3 covers 14 residues. Trimming stripped 5 bases from V and 2 bases from J, with 13 bases between. CDR3 loop: CASSRQRVPYEQYF. CDR3 DNA: TGTGCCAGCAGTCGACAGAGGGTTCCCTACGAGCAGTACTTC.

This clonotype was detected a few times. This sequence joins TRBV3-1 and TRBJ2-5; D is perhaps TRBD2 (7 bases). Trimming removed 1 base from V and 5 bases from J, with 23 bases in between. Germline values: CDR1 LGHDT, CDR2 YNNKEL (reference sequence). This CDR3 comprises 18 residues. The DNA of the CDR3 is TGTGCCAGCAGCCAAGTCCTGCGGGGGCCCCATATCCCGGAGACCCAGTACTTC. The encoded protein is CASSQVLRGPHIPETQYF.

This rearrangement joins TRBV10-2 to TRBJ2-7, with 8 bases aligning to TRBD1. The V and J ends lost 6 bases and 5 bases, in that order; junction bases with no gene match: 15. CDR1 and CDR2 (germline): WSHSY, SAAADI. This CDR3 is built from 16 residues. CDR3 nucleotide sequence: TGCGCCAGCAGCGACCTCCTCCTGGGACAGGTGCACGAGCAGTACTTC. This gives the protein CASSDLLLGQVHEQYF.

Regarding this clonotype: One end of the junction fails to match germline, which may point to a read error. The rearrangement links TRBV10-3 to TRBJ1-2; D possibly corresponds to TRBD1 (5 bases). CDR1 and CDR2 (germline): ENHRY, SYGVKD. CDR3 length: 13 residues. This chain's CDR3 is CTIRDPGPYGYTF. CDR3 in DNA: TGTACCATTCGTGACCCGGGACCGTATGGCTACACCTTC.

This clonotype turned up a few times. One end of the junction fails to match germline, which may point to a read error. The chain recombines TRBV7-2 with TRBJ2-7; 12 bases line up with TRBD2. Germline loops: CDR1 SGHTA, CDR2 FQGNSA. CDR3 length: 15 residues. CDR3 sequence: CASSLAGGTTYEQYF. The CDR3 nucleotides are TGTGCCAGCAGCCTAGCGGGAGGGACAACCTACGAGCAGTACTTC.